Below, 13 T cell receptor beta chains from the same sample are listed, as sequenced in a study of human T cells and chemical hapten exposure. The time point was: pre-sensitization, week 0. Treatment in this sample: therapeutic diphenylcyclopropenone sensitization with weekly scalp DPC. MiXCR, applied by TCRdb to the RACE reads, yields one record per CDR3 protein. The profile covers under 45,000 distinct CDR3 sequences, with approximately 10% appearing a single time and about 5.9% taken by the ten largest. Material: whole blood, obtained in connection with sensitization to the hapten diphenylcyclopropenone (DPC). The receptors stem from a man aged 25-45 years with alopecia areata. Some clones in this sample may be carry-over from other donors' samples.

This clonotype was found many times. The CDR3 sequence is CASSPAGPGSYNSPLHF. DNA for the CDR3: TGTGCCAGCTCACCAGCAGGGCCGGGCTCCTATAATTCACCCCTCCACTTT. V usage is TRBV18 and J usage is TRBJ1-6, with D maybe TRBD1 (5 bases). CDR1 and CDR2 from the germline V gene are KGHSH and LQKENI. The CDR3 loop spans 17 amino acids. V lost 2 bases and J lost 0, with 11 bases in between.

This clonotype was recorded at least ten times. The chain has TRBV12-3 or TRBV12-4 and TRBJ2-7; 8 nucleotides match TRBD1. The J segment lost 7 bases and the V segment lost 6 bases, leaving 5 bases of the junction unmatched. The CDR3 consists of 12 residues. CDR3 nucleotide sequence: TGTGCCAGCAGCCCGTACAGGGGGGAGCAGTACTTC. It is translated as CASSPYRGEQYF.

There are many counts of this clonotype. The J gene is TRBJ2-7, the V gene TRBV20-1; TRBD1 matches at 9 bases. Per germline, CDR1 DFQATT and CDR2 SNEGSKA (reference sequence). V shed 1 base, J shed 3 bases, and the junction held 4 bases outside the gene matches. This CDR3 is 14 amino acids long. CDR3 sequence (DNA): TGCAGTGCTAGAGGGGGGACAGGGAGCTACGAGCAGTACTTC. This gives the protein CSARGGTGSYEQYF.

CDR3 DNA: TGCAGCGTCAAAACCTCCCGGGACAGTCCCTCTGGGGCCAACGTCCTGACTTTC. Its protein product is CSVKTSRDSPSGANVLTF. This rearrangement joins TRBV29-1 to TRBJ2-6; 7 bases match TRBD1. Germline trimming cut 6 bases from V and 0 bases from J; bases unmatched to any gene: 14. The CDR3 totals 18 residues. Germline lookup yields CDR1 SQVTM and CDR2 ANQGSEA.

In its sample, this clonotype was seen a few times. V gene TRBV4-3 combines with J gene TRBJ2-3, with D tentatively TRBD2 (6 bases). The germline V gene has CDR1 LGHNA and CDR2 YSLEER. This CDR3 is 18 amino acids long. V lost 1 base and J lost 2, with 19 bases in between. The CDR3 loop is CASSQGPGLAALTDTQYF. As DNA, the CDR3 is TGCGCCAGCAGCCAAGGACCCGGGTTAGCGGCACTCACAGATACGCAGTATTTT.

The V gene is TRBV5-5, the J gene TRBJ2-6, with D hard to call. This CDR3 comprises 14 residues. Germline V gene sequence: CDR1 SGHKS, CDR2 YYEKEE (reference sequence). V was cut by 2 bases and J by 0 bases, with 3 bases left in between. In nucleotides, the CDR3 is TGTGCCAGCAGCTTATACTCTGGGGCCAACGTCCTGACTTTC. This codes for CASSLYSGANVLTF.

This clonotype was detected ten times or more. The V and J genes are TRBV18 and TRBJ1-5; no clear D. V lost 6 bases to trimming and J lost 0 bases, with 15 bases between them. Germline CDR1 is KGHSH and CDR2 is LQKENI. The CDR3 covers 16 residues. This CDR3 is CASSGDTVYSNQPQHF. DNA for the CDR3: TGTGCCAGCTCCGGCGACACGGTATATAGCAATCAGCCCCAGCATTTT.

The V and J genes are TRBV3-1 and TRBJ1-3; a possible D gene is TRBD1 (6 bases). V was clipped by 2 bases and J by 0 bases, with 11 bases between them. Germline assignment: CDR1 LGHDT and CDR2 YNNKEL (reference sequence). This CDR3 spans 16 amino acids. The CDR3 region is CASSQTDRLSGNTIYF. In nucleotides, the CDR3 is TGTGCCAGCAGCCAAACTGACAGGCTCTCTGGAAACACCATATATTTT.

The sample holds a few counts of this clonotype. The CDR3 does not end in the conserved phenylalanine or tryptophan, so this is likely a read error. The DNA is omitted, as the CDR3 cannot be located on it reliably, and the CDR3 follows TCRdb's listing. The chain links TRBV4-1 to TRBJ2-4; the listed D gene, TRBD2, was not tested against the DNA. Per the germline V gene, CDR1 is MGHRA and CDR2 is YSYEKL. The CDR3 spans 14 residues, counting both ends. The CDR3 sequence is CASSQQDLAGGLYV.

The chain joins TRBV11-2 to TRBJ2-2; 11 bases fit TRBD2. Germline values: CDR1 SGHAT, CDR2 FQNNGV. With V trimmed by 5 bases and J by 4 bases, 9 bases remained unmatched. The CDR3 contains 17 residues. The CDR3 here is CASSPLAGGPTTGELFF. The CDR3 nucleotides are TGTGCCAGCAGCCCCTTAGCGGGGGGGCCGACCACCGGGGAGCTGTTTTTT.

The sample holds a few counts of this clonotype. The chain employs TRBV6-4 and TRBJ2-1, with 11 bases identical to TRBD2. CDR3 length equals 15 residues. Germline assignment: CDR1 MRHNA and CDR2 SNTAGT. J was trimmed by 8 bases and V by 5 bases; bases with no gene match: 8. Written as DNA, the CDR3 is TGTGCCAGCAGTTCTAGCGGGGGGCTCGCCGATGAGCAGTTCTTC. The encoded protein is CASSSSGGLADEQFF.

This clonotype has more than one count but fewer than ten. The V call is TRBV5-1, the J call TRBJ1-4, with no clear D. V was trimmed by 8 bases and J by 0 bases, leaving 5 bases between them. In germline, CDR1 is SGHRS, CDR2 YFSETQ. The length of the CDR3 is 12 residues. The CDR3 DNA reads TGCGCCAGTCGGACAACTAATGAAAAACTGTTTTTT. Its protein is CASRTTNEKLFF.

Concerning this clonotype: A much more abundant neighbour one base away suggests this may be a read error. V is TRBV2 and J is TRBJ1-5; D not certain. This CDR3 is built from 19 residues. CDR1 and CDR2 (germline): SNHLY, FYNNEI. CDR3 amino acids: CASSVRSPVEAGRNQLQHF. The DNA of the CDR3 is TGTGCCAGCAGTGTCAGGTCTCCGGTGGAGGCCGGGCGCAATCAGCTCCAGCATTTT.